The 14 T cell receptor beta chains presented below share a single source sample, sequenced in a study of T cell repertoires in cytomegalovirus infection. TCRdb re-analysed the reads in MiXCR, keeping a single row per CDR3 protein. The sample has some 280,000 distinct CDR3 sequences, around 15% seen once; the top ten hold 8.8%. The sample taken for sequencing was PBMCs. The origin of the receptors is a human donor in good health (CMV status not recorded). Some clones in this sample may be carry-over from other donors' samples.

This chain links TRBV5-1 with TRBJ2-5, with TRBD2 identical over 15 bases. The V gene's germline CDR1 is SGHRS and CDR2 YFSETQ. There are 16 residues in the CDR3. The junction had 3 bases not matched to a gene; V was cut back by 5 bases and J by 1 base. CDR3 coding DNA: TGCGCCAGCAGAAAGGGACTAGCGGGGGGCCAAGAGACCCAGTACTTC. Its translation is CASRKGLAGGQETQYF. The variable domain in full, completed from reference TRBV5-1 and TRBJ2-5, reads KAGVTQTPRYLIKTRGQQVTLSCSPISGHRSVSWYQQTPGQGLQFLFEYFSETQRNKGNFPGRFSGRQFSNSRSEMNVSTLELGDSALYLCASRKGLAGGQETQYFGPGTRLLVL.

This clonotype was observed at least ten times. The rearrangement uses TRBV7-9 and TRBJ1-1; possibly TRBD1 for D (6 bases). Trimming shortened V by 0 bases and J by 4 bases, and 21 bases separated the two germline ends. The germline V gene encodes CDR1 SEHNR and CDR2 FQNEAQ (reference sequence). The CDR3 has 18 residues. This CDR3 reads CASSLANLGGGPGTEAFF. CDR3 DNA sequence: TGTGCCAGCAGCTTAGCGAATTTGGGGGGGGGGCCGGGCACTGAAGCTTTCTTT.

The gene calls are TRBV19 and TRBJ1-1; 8 nucleotides match TRBD1. CDR3 length: 13 residues. Germline V CDR1 and CDR2: LNHDA, SQIVND (reference sequence). Trimming removed 8 bases from V and 5 bases from J; junction bases left unmatched: 7. The CDR3 nucleotides are TGTGCCAGTCACCTGACAGGGGAAACTGAAGCTTTCTTT. Translated, it gives CASHLTGETEAFF.

This clonotype has ten or more counts. The chain is built from TRBV14 and TRBJ1-1; TRBD1 might be the D (5 bases). CDR1 and CDR2 from the germline V gene are SGHDN and FVKESK. Trimming removed 1 base at V and 0 bases at J, with 15 bases between. The CDR3 runs to 17 residues. For the CDR3, the DNA is TGTGCCAGCAGCCAAGGGCCCAGGGCAGGTATGAACACTGAAGCTTTCTTT. This gives the protein CASSQGPRAGMNTEAFF.

This clonotype appeared a single time. A much larger clone lies one base from this, so it may be a read error. The V gene is TRBV27, the J gene TRBJ2-5, with D tentatively TRBD2 (5 bases). This CDR3 has 12 amino acids. Germline CDR1 reads MNHEY; CDR2 reads SMNVEV (reference sequence). The CDR3 reads CASSLLLETPYF. The CDR3 DNA is TGTGCCAGCAGTTTACTACTAGAGACCCCGTACTTC.

CDR3 region: CASSQGLVNEQFF. As DNA, the CDR3 is TGCGCCAGCAGCCAAGGACTAGTGAATGAGCAGTTCTTC. The chain uses TRBV4-1 and TRBJ2-1; D might be TRBD2 (6 bases). CDR1 is MGHRA and CDR2 is YSYEKL in the germline V gene. This CDR3 has 13 residues. With 1 base removed from V and 7 bases from J, the gap between germline ends came to 8 bases.

V usage is TRBV29-1 and J usage is TRBJ2-5; D call uncertain. Between the trimmed V and J ends, which lost 8 bases and 7 bases, there was a span of 14 bases. Germline V gene sequence: CDR1 SQVTM, CDR2 ANQGSEA. The CDR3 is 11 residues long. This CDR3 is CSPRVLGTQYF. CDR3 bases: TGCAGCCCCCGAGTATTGGGGACCCAGTACTTC.

This clonotype was picked up a small number of times. The V call is TRBV5-1, the J call TRBJ1-1; D is perhaps TRBD1 (5 bases). Trimming took off 4 bases at V and 6 bases at J, with 16 bases between the two ends. Germline V CDR1 and CDR2: SGHRS, YFSETQ. There are 14 residues in the CDR3. The CDR3 nucleotides are TGCGCCAGCAGCACGCCCGGGACCGCCGCTGAAGCTTTCTTT. This codes for CASSTPGTAAEAFF.

This clonotype was recorded at least ten times. The rearrangement joins TRBV12-3 or TRBV12-4 to TRBJ1-1, with no clear D. This CDR3 is built from 13 residues. Trimming left V 6 bases short and J 6 bases short, with 14 bases between. For the CDR3, the DNA is TGTGCCAGCAGCCCCGACGGATTGGCTGAAGCTTTCTTT. Translation gives CASSPDGLAEAFF.

This clonotype showed up many times. The chain recombines TRBV11-3 with TRBJ2-2; D tentatively reads TRBD1 or TRBD2 (5 bases each). The germline V gene has CDR1 SGHNT and CDR2 YENEEA. The CDR3 runs 15 residues. V was pared by 5 bases and J by 5 bases, with 15 bases between. CDR3 DNA sequence: TGTGCCAGCAGCCCCTCGGGGACGGTAACCGGGGAGCTGTTTTTT. It encodes CASSPSGTVTGELFF.

This clonotype was detected a few times. The rearrangement joins TRBV2 to TRBJ2-1, with 11 positions matching TRBD1. The ends lost 5 bases at V and 8 bases at J; junction bases unmatched: 5. CDR1 and CDR2 (germline): SNHLY, FYNNEI. CDR3 length equals 14 residues. The CDR3 DNA sequence: TGTGCCAGCAGTCGGGACAGGGGGAAAGATGAGCAGTTCTTC. Amino acids: CASSRDRGKDEQFF. Supplemented by reference TRBV2 and TRBJ2-1, the full variable domain reads EPEVTQTPSHQVTQMGQEVILRCVPISNHLYFYWYRQILGQKVEFLVSFYNNEISEKSEIFDDQFSVERPDGSNFTLKIRSTKLEDSAMYFCASSRDRGKDEQFFGPGTRLTVL.

This clonotype has a count of ten or more. The CDR3 nucleotides read TGTGCCAGCAGCACCAGAGGGCAGGGGGTAAACGAGCAGTACTTC. It translates to CASSTRGQGVNEQYF. This sequence joins TRBV7-2 and TRBJ2-7; 7 bases map to TRBD1. The trim removed 5 bases at V and 5 bases at J, leaving 12 bases unmatched. The germline gives CDR1 SGHTA, CDR2 FQGNSA. The CDR3 spans 15 residues.

This clonotype was counted many times. This chain uses TRBV7-2 with TRBJ2-1, with D possibly TRBD1 on 6 matching bases. V lost 4 bases, J lost 2 bases, and 24 bases lay in between. The CDR3 runs 19 residues. CDR1 is SGHTA and CDR2 is FQGNSA in the germline V gene. The CDR3 nucleotides are TGTGCCAGCAGCTCCGGGGCTGGAACAGGGAAATTCCCCTACAATGAGCAGTTCTTC. It encodes CASSSGAGTGKFPYNEQFF.

This clonotype was seen ten or more times. This chain connects TRBV12-3 or TRBV12-4 to TRBJ2-3; a weak D match, TRBD2 (5 bases). This CDR3 spans 15 amino acids. V was pared by 6 bases and J by 4 bases, with 17 bases between. The CDR3 here is CASRPPGSTADTQYF. The CDR3 DNA sequence: TGTGCCAGCAGGCCCCCGGGGAGCACAGCAGATACGCAGTATTTT.